Sequencing of this TCR beta chain was carried out in a study of low-dose radiotherapy and immunotherapy resistance in tumors. This clonotype has ten or more counts. CDR3 length: 16 residues. J gave up 1 base and V 4 bases, and 9 bases lay outside the gene matches. Germline V CDR1 and CDR2: MNHEY, SVGEGT. Time point noted: after trial treatment. Treatment in this sample: LDRT plus nivolumab, ipilimumab, low-dose cyclophosphamide and aspirin (RACIN trial). Primers targeting TRAV and TRBV primed first-strand cDNA, covering alpha and beta chains. Over approximately 20 PCR cycles, TCRs were amplified from a constant-region primer and V-primer adapter. TCRdb re-called the reads through MiXCR, storing one row per CDR3 protein. The table records 65,000 to 95,000 distinct CDR3 sequences, around a sixth of them present only once.

This TCR derives from a male donor with prostate cancer. The chain recombines TRBV6-2 or TRBV6-3 with TRBJ2-5, with TRBD2 matching over 7 bases. Material: PBMCs, obtained after low-dose radiotherapy plus immunotherapy. This CDR3 reads CASSFELAETQETQYF. DNA for the CDR3: TGTGCCAGCAGTTTTGAGCTAGCGGAAACCCAAGAGACCCAGTACTTC.